This T cell receptor (beta chain) was identified in a study of tumor-infiltrating lymphocytes in localized non-small cell lung cancer. Study-level information: Some samples were collected after neoadjuvant chemotherapy; smokers, never-smokers and several histologies were included. Resected tumor was paired with non-adjacent uninvolved lung from the same patient.

Regarding the study as a whole: Technical variation could not be separated from intratumor heterogeneity here. T-cell fraction did not differ between immunotypes IM1 and IM2.

This clone was counted once. Its antigen remains unidentified. Libraries were prepared by immunoSEQ multiplex PCR; TCRdb keeps only in-frame clonotypes and omits some of them. Here the sample spans under 6,000 clones, about 96% being singletons. CDR3 length: 16 residues. Germline values: CDR1 SGHRS, CDR2 YFSETQ. With 1 base clipped from V and 3 bases from J, the junction kept 3 bases outside the gene matches. The gene calls are TRBV5-1 and TRBJ2-1; 11 bases line up with TRBD2. Sequencing used uninvolved lung tissue not adjacent to the tumor. This sequence was found in a human donor with non-small cell lung cancer. The CDR3 protein is CASSLTSGSHYNEQFF. The CDR3 DNA follows: TGCGCCAGCAGCTTGACTAGCGGGAGCCACTACAATGAGCAGTTCTTC.